This is a list of T cell receptor beta chains from one sample in a study of beta chain features in type 1 diabetes. TCRdb keeps only in-frame clones here, not all; method: immunoSEQ multiplex PCR. Of about 340,000 clones in the sample, about a tenth were seen once. The source material was central memory CD4+ T cells from blood. Receptors were obtained from a man aged 30 to 39 with type 1 diabetes. CDR3s include the opening cysteine and the closing phenylalanine or tryptophan. A D gene is named only where the DNA matches it firmly. Some rows mark clone size as missing; the rest say once, few, many or name a class of expanded clone.

j_call | v_call | d_call | clone_size | cdr3_nt | cdr3_aa
TRBJ1-1 | TRBV7-9 | TRBD1 | few | TGTGCCAGCAGCCGAGGGACAGGGAAGAGGGGGAACACTGAAGCTTTCTTT | CASSRGTGKRGNTEAFF
TRBJ1-2 | TRBV9 | NA | many | TGTGCCAGCAGCGAAGGGCCAGGTCTACTAGTAGGGTATGGCTACACCTTC | CASSEGPGLLVGYGYTF
TRBJ1-2 | TRBV10-2 | NA | NA | TGCGCCAGCAGTGAACGGGCCTATGGCTACACCTTC | CASSERAYGYTF
TRBJ2-6 | TRBV7-9 | NA | NA | TGTGCCAGCAGCTCGGCCGGCTCTGGGGCCAACGTCCTGACTTTC | CASSSAGSGANVLTF
TRBJ2-3 | TRBV7-9 | NA | NA | TGTGCCAGCAGCTTATGGGGGGAAACTAGCACAGATACGCAGTATTTT | CASSLWGETSTDTQYF
TRBJ2-5 | TRBV6-6 | NA | many | TGTGCCAGCAGTTATTTGTCCGAAGAGACCCAGTACTTC | CASSYLSEETQYF
TRBJ2-3 | TRBV29-1 | NA | few | TGCAGCGTGGAAGTAACTAGAGAAGGTACGCAGTATTTT | CSVEVTREGTQYF
TRBJ1-2 | TRBV5-1 | TRBD1 | NA | TGCGCCAGCAGCTACATCACAGGGGGCAACGGCTACACCTTC | CASSYITGGNGYTF
TRBJ2-2 | TRBV29-1 | NA | NA | TGCAGCGTGACAGAAAACACCGGGGAGCTGTTTTTT | CSVTENTGELFF
TRBJ2-2 | TRBV30 | NA | NA | TGTGCCTGGAGTCCCAACACCGGGGAGCTGTTTTTT | CAWSPNTGELFF
TRBJ2-7 | TRBV7-2 | TRBD1 | NA | TGTGCCAGCAGCCAAGGACAGGGGAGTGACGAGCAGTACTTC | CASSQGQGSDEQYF
TRBJ2-3 | TRBV21-1 | NA | NA | TGTGCCAGCAGCAAAGCGGTTACCGGGACAGGTGACACAGATACGCAGTATTTT | CASSKAVTGTGDTDTQYF
TRBJ2-1 | TRBV9 | TRBD2 | few | TGTGCCAGCAGCACCGCGGGGGGATCTTACAATGAGCAGTTCTTC | CASSTAGGSYNEQFF
TRBJ2-7 | TRBV6-6 | TRBD1 | NA | TGTGCCAGCAGCCACGGGGGACAGGGGGATTACGAGCAGTACTTC | CASSHGGQGDYEQYF
TRBJ2-7 | TRBV29-1 | TRBD2 | many | TGCAGCGCTAGGACTAGCGGGGGATCCTACGAGCAGTACTTC | CSARTSGGSYEQYF
TRBJ1-1 | TRBV21-1 | NA | few | TGTGCCAGCAGCTCCGCCGAAGGGGGGGAGACTGAAGCTTTCTTT | CASSSAEGGETEAFF
TRBJ2-2 | TRBV7-2 | TRBD2 | NA | TGTGCCAGCAGCTTTGCTAGCGGAAACCTGAACACCGGGGAGCTGTTTTTT | CASSFASGNLNTGELFF
TRBJ1-2 | TRBV29-1 | TRBD1 | NA | TGCAGCGTTGAAGGGACAGGGACACCGGGGAACTATGGCTACACCTTC | CSVEGTGTPGNYGYTF
TRBJ2-3 | TRBV11-2 | TRBD2 | NA | TGTGCCAGCAGCTTAGCCGGGACTAGGCGCACAGATACGCAGTATTTT | CASSLAGTRRTDTQYF
TRBJ2-6 | TRBV6-1 | NA | NA | TGTGCCAGCAGTGAGTCCGAAGCAGGGTCCGCCGGGGCCAACGTCCTGACTTTC | CASSESEAGSAGANVLTF
TRBJ1-2 | TRBV19 | NA | few | TGTGCCAGTGAGGGGGGTAACTATGGCTACACCTTC | CASEGGNYGYTF
TRBJ2-7 | TRBV23-1 | NA | NA | TGCGCCAGCAGTCAATCTGACAGGCCCTACGAGCAGTACTTC | CASSQSDRPYEQYF
TRBJ2-6 | TRBV5-6 | TRBD1 | NA | TGTGCCAGCAGCTTCTCCGGGACAGGGGCGGTCGGGGCCAACGTCCTGACTTTC | CASSFSGTGAVGANVLTF
TRBJ1-4 | TRBV20-1 | NA | many | TGCAGTGCTCTTCAAGGCGAAAAACTGTTTTTT | CSALQGEKLFF
TRBJ2-5 | TRBV5-1 | TRBD2 | NA | TGCGCCAGCAGCTTCAGCGGGGGTGGCCAAGAGACCCAGTACTTC | CASSFSGGGQETQYF
TRBJ2-7 | TRBV2 | TRBD1 | many | TGTGCCAGCAGTTCTGACAGGGTTAAGTACGAGCAGTACTTC | CASSSDRVKYEQYF
TRBJ1-1 | TRBV7-9 | NA | NA | TGTGCCAGCAGCTTAGTAACGGACACTGAAGCTTTCTTT | CASSLVTDTEAFF
TRBJ2-4 | TRBV2 | NA | NA | TGTGCCAGCAGTGCTGACAGGTTTAACAAAAACATTCAGTACTTC | CASSADRFNKNIQYF
TRBJ2-2 | TRBV30 | NA | NA | TGTGCCTGGAGTGTTGGTCGGACGAACACCGGGGAGCTGTTTTTT | CAWSVGRTNTGELFF
TRBJ1-5 | TRBV11-3 | NA | few | TGTGCCAGCAGCTTAGGAGTTCCGCCCCAGCATTTT | CASSLGVPPQHF
TRBJ2-3 | TRBV7-8 | NA | NA | TGTGCCAGCACTCGAGATGGGGTGTCTGATACGCAGTATTTT | CASTRDGVSDTQYF
TRBJ1-1 | TRBV12-5 | TRBD1 | NA | TGTGCTAGTGGTTTGGCCTGGGGGACAGGGGACACTGAAGCTTTCTTT | CASGLAWGTGDTEAFF
TRBJ2-5 | TRBV11-2 | NA | NA | TGTGCCAGCAGCTTAGGGCAGAGAGAGACCCAGTACTTC | CASSLGQRETQYF
TRBJ1-2 | TRBV5-1 | NA | NA | TGCGCCAGCAGCTTTTTGGGCGACAGTAACTATGGCTACACCTTC | CASSFLGDSNYGYTF
TRBJ2-5 | TRBV7-2 | NA | NA | TGTGCCAGCAGCCCGAGGGTCCTACCCCCTGGAGAGACCCAGTACTTC | CASSPRVLPPGETQYF
TRBJ2-3 | TRBV28 | TRBD2 | few | TGTGCCAGCAGTCGCGGGGGGGCTAGCACAGATACGCAGTATTTT | CASSRGGASTDTQYF
TRBJ1-6 | TRBV6-1 | NA | NA | TGTGCCAGCAGCGAGAAGATGAATTCACCCCTCCACTTT | CASSEKMNSPLHF
TRBJ1-1 | TRBV19 | NA | many | TGTGCCAGTAGTATTCAAGGGACCGGAACTGAAGCTTTCTTT | CASSIQGTGTEAFF
TRBJ2-5 | TRBV28 | NA | NA | TGTGCCAGCAGCCGGGACTTATCCCGAAGAACCCAGTACTTC | CASSRDLSRRTQYF
TRBJ2-5 | TRBV27 | TRBD1 | few | TGTGCCAGCACAACGGGACAGCATAGCAGGGAGACCCAGTACTTC | CASTTGQHSRETQYF
TRBJ1-2 | TRBV21-1 | NA | few | TGTGCCAGCAGCAAACTGTGGCAGGGGAACTATGGCTACACCTTC | CASSKLWQGNYGYTF
TRBJ1-1 | TRBV11-2 | NA | few | TGTGCCAGCAGCCCCCTCGCGGAGGAGGGGAGGCCCCGAATTGAAGCTTTCTTT | CASSPLAEEGRPRIEAFF
TRBJ1-1 | TRBV30 | TRBD1 | NA | TGTGCCTGGAGTACGGGGACAGCAGAAGCTTTCTTT | CAWSTGTAEAFF
TRBJ1-6 | TRBV11-2 | TRBD1 | NA | TGTGCCAGCAGCCTTGTGACTAGAGGGGGCGCGGGGAGTTCACCCCTCCACTTT | CASSLVTRGGAGSSPLHF
TRBJ2-1 | TRBV23-1 | NA | NA | TGCGCCAGCAGCCCCCTAAGGGCCGAAGGAGATGAGCAGTTCTTC | CASSPLRAEGDEQFF
TRBJ2-7 | TRBV7-2 | TRBD2 | few | TGTGCCAGCAGCGGAGTAGCGGGGTCGAACGAGCAGTACTTC | CASSGVAGSNEQYF
TRBJ2-6 | TRBV6-6 | NA | few | TGTGCCAGCATCCGAAGGAACTCTGGGGCCAACGTCCTGACTTTC | CASIRRNSGANVLTF
TRBJ2-5 | TRBV18 | TRBD2 | NA | TGTGCCAGCTCACCTAGGACTAGCGGGGGACGGGAGACCCAGTACTTC | CASSPRTSGGRETQYF
TRBJ1-1 | TRBV28 | TRBD1 | few | TGTGCCAGCAGTGGAGCCCTGGGGACAGGGAACACTGAAGCTTTCTTT | CASSGALGTGNTEAFF
TRBJ1-4 | TRBV20-1 | NA | NA | TGCAGTGCTAGGGGTGAAAAACTGTTTTTT | CSARGEKLFF
TRBJ2-1 | TRBV6-5 | NA | NA | TGTGCCAGCAGTACCGGCTGGGGTCCCCCCGATGAGCAGTTCTTC | CASSTGWGPPDEQFF
TRBJ1-1 | TRBV7-2 | NA | NA | TGTGCCAGCAGCTTAGATGTGGGTTCGAACACTGAAGCTTTCTTT | CASSLDVGSNTEAFF
TRBJ2-7 | TRBV5-6 | TRBD1 | NA | TGTGCCAGCAGCTCGACAGGGGGGAAGCAGTACTTC | CASSSTGGKQYF
TRBJ1-3 | TRBV20-1 | NA | few | TGCAGTGTAAACAGGGGAAACACCATATATTTT | CSVNRGNTIYF
TRBJ1-5 | TRBV6-1 | NA | NA | TGTGCCAGCAGTGGTCAGGGCCGAATTAGCAATCAGCCCCAGCATTTT | CASSGQGRISNQPQHF
TRBJ2-2 | TRBV5-1 | NA | NA | TGCGCCAGCAGCCCCGAAGGGCTCGCCGGGGAGCTGTTTTTT | CASSPEGLAGELFF
TRBJ1-4 | TRBV28 | NA | NA | TGTGCCAGCAGTTTGGGCGAAAAACTGTTTTTT | CASSLGEKLFF
TRBJ1-4 | TRBV7-8 | NA | NA | TGTGCCAGCAGTCCAGGGGCGGGTTATGAAAAACTGTTTTTT | CASSPGAGYEKLFF